Below are 2 T cell receptor beta chains sequenced from a single sample in a study of blood T cell repertoires in COVID-19 (dated by TCRdb to 2018 to 2021). The library was built by means of the immunoSEQ multiplex PCR assay. As stored in TCRdb, this immuneACCESS dataset retains in-frame rearrangements with V and J assigned. A fraction of the clones does not appear; measured against another copy, unresolved V genes explain less than half of the discrepancy, and the remainder lacks a known reason. Within this sample are 500,000 to 600,000 clones, with 85% to 90% of them counted one time only. Around 7.8% of the sample lies in the top ten. Sequencing was done on a sample of peripheral blood. The receptors were gathered from a woman aged 50 to 60 with COVID-19, enrolled during active disease.

This clone was found once. The rearrangement joins TRBV29-1 to TRBJ2-7; the D gene is possibly TRBD2 (6 bases). The germline V gene has CDR1 SQVTM and CDR2 ANQGSEA. The V and J ends lost 6 bases and 5 bases respectively, with 14 bases between them. There are 12 residues in the CDR3. CDR3 region: CSVTIGGHEQYF. The CDR3 DNA follows: TGCAGCGTCACAATCGGGGGACACGAGCAGTACTTC.

This chain links TRBV19 with TRBJ2-7, with TRBD1 identical over 7 bases. The J segment lost 1 base and the V segment lost 5 bases, leaving 8 bases of the junction unmatched. The CDR3 length is 15 residues. The V gene's germline CDR1 is LNHDA and CDR2 SQIVND (reference sequence). CDR3 in DNA: TGTGCCAGTAGTCCGGAACAGGGGATTTCCTACGAGCAGTACTTC. This translates into CASSPEQGISYEQYF.